This TCR beta chain was observed in a study of CD8+CD57+ T cells in acquired aplastic anemia. This clonotype was detected many times. Trimming stripped 2 bases from V and 1 base from J, with 14 bases between. This CDR3 contains 16 residues. The germline gives CDR1 SEHNR, CDR2 FQNEAQ (reference sequence). Patients chosen for sequencing had CD8+CD57+ cells that had expanded, as shown by flow cytometry. All participating patients were living with severe acquired aplastic anemia. Genomic DNA provided the template from which TCR beta VDJ and CDR3 profiles were obtained. TCRdb reprocessed the reads via MiXCR and lists one record per CDR3 protein. This table has 160,000 or so distinct CDR3 sequences, more than 40% appearing once.

The source of this sequence is a human donor with aplastic anemia. The chain links TRBV7-9 to TRBJ1-1; D is unclear. The specimen was sorted CD4+, CD8+, or CD8+CD57+ T cells (not recorded which) from PBMCs. Written as DNA, the CDR3 is TGTGCCAGCAGCTTATCTGTTGCGGGAAGGAACACTGAAGCTTTCTTT. It yields the protein CASSLSVAGRNTEAFF. The whole variable domain, remainder taken from reference TRBV7-9 and TRBJ1-1, is DTGVSQNPRHKITKRGQNVTFRCDPISEHNRLYWYRQTLGQGPEFLTYFQNEAQLEKSRLLSDRFSAERPKGSFSTLEIQRTEQGDSAMYLCASSLSVAGRNTEAFFGQGTRLTVV.